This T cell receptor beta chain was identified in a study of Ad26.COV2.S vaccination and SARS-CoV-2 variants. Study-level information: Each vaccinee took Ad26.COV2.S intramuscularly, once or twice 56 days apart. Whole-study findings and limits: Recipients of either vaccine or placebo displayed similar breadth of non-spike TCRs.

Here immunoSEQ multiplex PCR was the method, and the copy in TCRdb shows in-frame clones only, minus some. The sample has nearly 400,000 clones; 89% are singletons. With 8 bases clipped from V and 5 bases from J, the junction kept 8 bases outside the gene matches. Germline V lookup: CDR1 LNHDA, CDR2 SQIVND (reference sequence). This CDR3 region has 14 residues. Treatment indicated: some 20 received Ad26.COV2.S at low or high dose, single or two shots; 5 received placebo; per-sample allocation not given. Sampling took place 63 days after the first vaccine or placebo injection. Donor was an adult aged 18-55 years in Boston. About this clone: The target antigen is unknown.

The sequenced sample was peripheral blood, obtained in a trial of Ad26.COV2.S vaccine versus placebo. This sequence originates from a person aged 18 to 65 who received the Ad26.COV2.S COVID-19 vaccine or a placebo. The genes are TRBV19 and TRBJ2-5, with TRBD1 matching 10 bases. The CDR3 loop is CASSRDRGWETQYF. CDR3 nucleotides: TGTGCCAGTTCCCGGGACAGGGGATGGGAGACCCAGTACTTC.